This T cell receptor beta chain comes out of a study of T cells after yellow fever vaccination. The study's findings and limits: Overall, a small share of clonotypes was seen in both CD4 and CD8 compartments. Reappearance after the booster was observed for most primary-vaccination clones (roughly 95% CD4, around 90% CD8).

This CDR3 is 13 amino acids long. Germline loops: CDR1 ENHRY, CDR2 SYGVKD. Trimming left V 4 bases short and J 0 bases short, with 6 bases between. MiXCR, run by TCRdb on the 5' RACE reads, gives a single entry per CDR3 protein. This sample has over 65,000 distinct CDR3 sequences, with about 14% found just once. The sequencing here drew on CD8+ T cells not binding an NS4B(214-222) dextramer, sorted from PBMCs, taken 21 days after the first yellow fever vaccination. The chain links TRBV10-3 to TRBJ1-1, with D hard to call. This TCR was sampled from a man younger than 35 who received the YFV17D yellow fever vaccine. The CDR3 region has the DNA TGTGCCATCAGTGGGAGCCTGAACACTGAAGCTTTCTTT. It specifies CAISGSLNTEAFF.